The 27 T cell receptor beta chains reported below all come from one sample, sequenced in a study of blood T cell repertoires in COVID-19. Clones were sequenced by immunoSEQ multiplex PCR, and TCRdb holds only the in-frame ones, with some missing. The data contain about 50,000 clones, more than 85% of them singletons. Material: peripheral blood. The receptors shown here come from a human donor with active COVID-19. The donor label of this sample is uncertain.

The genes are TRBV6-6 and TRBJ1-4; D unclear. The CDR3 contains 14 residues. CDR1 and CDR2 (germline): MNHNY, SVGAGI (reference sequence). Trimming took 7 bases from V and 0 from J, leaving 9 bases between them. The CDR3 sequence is CASNLPATNEKLFF. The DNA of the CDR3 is TGTGCCAGCAACCTGCCGGCAACTAATGAAAAACTGTTTTTT.

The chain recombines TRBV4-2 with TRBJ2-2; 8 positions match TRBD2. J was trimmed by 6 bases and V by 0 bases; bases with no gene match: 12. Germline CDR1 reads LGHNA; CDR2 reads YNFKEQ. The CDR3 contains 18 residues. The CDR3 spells CASSQDGSQRGFPGELFF. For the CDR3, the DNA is TGTGCCAGCAGCCAAGATGGAAGCCAGCGGGGGTTTCCCGGGGAGCTGTTTTTT.

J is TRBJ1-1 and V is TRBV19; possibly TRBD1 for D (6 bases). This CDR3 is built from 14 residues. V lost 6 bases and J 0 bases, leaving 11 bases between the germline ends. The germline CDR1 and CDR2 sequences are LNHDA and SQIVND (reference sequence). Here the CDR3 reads CASRQNRVNTEAFF. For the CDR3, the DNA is TGTGCCAGTAGACAGAACAGGGTGAACACTGAAGCTTTCTTT.

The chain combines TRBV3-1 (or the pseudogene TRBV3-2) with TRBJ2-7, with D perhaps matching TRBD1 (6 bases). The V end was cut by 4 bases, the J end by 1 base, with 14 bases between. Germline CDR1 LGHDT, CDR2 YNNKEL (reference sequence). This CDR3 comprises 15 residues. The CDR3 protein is CASSPFDRTSYEQYF. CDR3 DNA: TGTGCCAGCAGCCCTTTTGACAGGACGTCCTACGAGCAGTACTTC.

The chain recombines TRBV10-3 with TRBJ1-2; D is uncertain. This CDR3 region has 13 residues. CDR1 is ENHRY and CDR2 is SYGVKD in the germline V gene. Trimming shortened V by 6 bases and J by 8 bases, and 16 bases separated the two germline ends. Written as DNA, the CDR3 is TGTGCCATCAGGGCGGAAGGTTCGCAGGGCTACACCTTC. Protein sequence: CAIRAEGSQGYTF.

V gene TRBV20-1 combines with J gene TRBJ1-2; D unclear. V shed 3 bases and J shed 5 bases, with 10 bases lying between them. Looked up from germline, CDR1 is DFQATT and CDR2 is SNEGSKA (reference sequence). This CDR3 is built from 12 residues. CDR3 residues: CSASEQHYGYTF. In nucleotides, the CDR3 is TGCAGTGCTAGTGAACAGCATTATGGCTACACCTTC.

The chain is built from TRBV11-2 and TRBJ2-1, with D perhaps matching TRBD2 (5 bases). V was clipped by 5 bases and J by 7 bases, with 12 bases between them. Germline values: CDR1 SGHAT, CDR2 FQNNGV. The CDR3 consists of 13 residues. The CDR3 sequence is CASSATRRNEQFF. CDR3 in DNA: TGTGCCAGCAGCGCCACTAGGCGTAATGAGCAGTTCTTC.

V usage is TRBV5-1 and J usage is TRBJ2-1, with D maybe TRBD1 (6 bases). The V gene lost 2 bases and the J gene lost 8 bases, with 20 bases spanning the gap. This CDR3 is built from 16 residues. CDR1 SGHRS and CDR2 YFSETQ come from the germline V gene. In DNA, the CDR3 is TGCGCCAGCAGCTTCAGAAAAGGACAGATTGACGATGAGCAGTTCTTC. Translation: CASSFRKGQIDDEQFF.

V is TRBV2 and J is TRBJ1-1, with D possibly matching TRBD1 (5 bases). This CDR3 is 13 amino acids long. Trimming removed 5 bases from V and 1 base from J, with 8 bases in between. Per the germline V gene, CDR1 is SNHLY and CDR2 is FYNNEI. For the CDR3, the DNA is TGTGCCAGCAGTAATACAGGGAACACTGAAGCTTTCTTT. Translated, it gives CASSNTGNTEAFF. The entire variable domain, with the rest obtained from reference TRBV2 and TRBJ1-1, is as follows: EPEVTQTPSHQVTQMGQEVILRCVPISNHLYFYWYRQILGQKVEFLVSFYNNEISEKSEIFDDQFSVERPDGSNFTLKIRSTKLEDSAMYFCASSNTGNTEAFFGQGTRLTVV.

The DNA for the CDR3 is TGTGCCAGCTCAACGGAAACTCAGGGGGCTGGGTCACCCCTCCACTTT. Protein sequence: CASSTETQGAGSPLHF. This chain joins TRBV18 and TRBJ1-6; TRBD1 matches at 8 bases. With 5 bases clipped from V and 10 bases from J, the junction kept 13 bases outside the gene matches. This CDR3 is built from 16 residues. From germline, CDR1 is KGHSH and CDR2 LQKENI.

The CDR3 sequence: CASSQGGPRTGKGEPQHF. The CDR3 coding sequence is TGTGCCAGCAGCCAAGGAGGTCCAAGGACAGGGAAGGGAGAGCCCCAGCATTTT. The gene calls are TRBV3-1 (or the pseudogene TRBV3-2) and TRBJ1-5; 8 bases are a match to TRBD1. The CDR3 has 18 residues. The V segment lost 1 base and the J segment 8 bases; nucleotides outside the gene matches: 16. From germline, CDR1 is LGHDT and CDR2 YNNKEL (reference sequence).

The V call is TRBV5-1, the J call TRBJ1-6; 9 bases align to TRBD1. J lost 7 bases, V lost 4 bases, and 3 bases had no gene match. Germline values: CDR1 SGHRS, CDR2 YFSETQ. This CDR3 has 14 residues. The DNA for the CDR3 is TGCGCCAGCAGCGACGGACAGGGGAATTCACCCCTCCACTTT. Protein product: CASSDGQGNSPLHF.

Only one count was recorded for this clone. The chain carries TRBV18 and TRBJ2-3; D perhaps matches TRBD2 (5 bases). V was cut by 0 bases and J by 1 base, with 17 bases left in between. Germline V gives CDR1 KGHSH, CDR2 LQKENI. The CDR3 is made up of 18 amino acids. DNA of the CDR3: TGTGCCAGCTCACCACCTAGCCGGGCAGTCGGGGGCACAGATACGCAGTATTTT. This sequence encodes CASSPPSRAVGGTDTQYF.

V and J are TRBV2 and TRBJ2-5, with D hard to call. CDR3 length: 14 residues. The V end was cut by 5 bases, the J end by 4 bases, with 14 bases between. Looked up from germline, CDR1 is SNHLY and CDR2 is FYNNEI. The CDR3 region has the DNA TGTGCCAGCAGTCGACTTACGGTTACAGAGACCCAGTACTTC. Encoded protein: CASSRLTVTETQYF.

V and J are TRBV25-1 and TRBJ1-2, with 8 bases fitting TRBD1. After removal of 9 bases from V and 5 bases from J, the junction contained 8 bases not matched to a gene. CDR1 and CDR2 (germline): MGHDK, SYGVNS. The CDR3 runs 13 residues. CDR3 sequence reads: CASYGQGRYGYTF. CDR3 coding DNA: TGTGCCAGTTACGGACAGGGAAGGTATGGCTACACCTTC.

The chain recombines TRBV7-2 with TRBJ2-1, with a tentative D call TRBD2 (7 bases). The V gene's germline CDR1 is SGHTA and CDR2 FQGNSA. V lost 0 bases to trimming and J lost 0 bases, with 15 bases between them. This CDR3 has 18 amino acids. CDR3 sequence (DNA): TGTGCCAGCAGCTTAGCGGGGGGGCCTATTCCCTCCTACAATGAGCAGTTCTTC. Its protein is CASSLAGGPIPSYNEQFF.

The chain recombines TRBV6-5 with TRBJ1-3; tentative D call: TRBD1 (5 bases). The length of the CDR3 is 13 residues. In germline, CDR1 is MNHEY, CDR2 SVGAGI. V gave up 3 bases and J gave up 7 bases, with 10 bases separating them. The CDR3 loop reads CASSYRGGNTIYF. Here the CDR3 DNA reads TGTGCCAGCAGTTATCGTGGGGGGAACACCATATATTTT.

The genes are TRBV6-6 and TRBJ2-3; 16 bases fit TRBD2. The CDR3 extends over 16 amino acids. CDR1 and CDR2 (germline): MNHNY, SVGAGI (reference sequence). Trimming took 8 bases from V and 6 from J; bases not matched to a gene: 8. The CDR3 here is CASLGTSGGAADTQYF. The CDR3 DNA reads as TGTGCCAGCCTAGGGACTAGCGGGGGGGCCGCTGATACGCAGTATTTT.

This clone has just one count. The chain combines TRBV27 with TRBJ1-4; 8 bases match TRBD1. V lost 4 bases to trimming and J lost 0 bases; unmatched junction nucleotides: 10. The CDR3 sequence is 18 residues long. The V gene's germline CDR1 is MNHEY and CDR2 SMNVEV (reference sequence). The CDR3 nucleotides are TGTGCCAGCAGTTCAGGGACAGGCTACCTTGCAACTAATGAAAAACTGTTTTTT. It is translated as CASSSGTGYLATNEKLFF.

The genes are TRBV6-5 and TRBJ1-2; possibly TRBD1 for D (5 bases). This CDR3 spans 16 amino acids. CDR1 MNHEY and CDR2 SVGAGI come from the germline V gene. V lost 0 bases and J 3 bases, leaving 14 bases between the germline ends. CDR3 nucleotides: TGTGCCAGCAGTTACTCGGGGCCTACCTATGACTATGGCTACACCTTC. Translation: CASSYSGPTYDYGYTF.

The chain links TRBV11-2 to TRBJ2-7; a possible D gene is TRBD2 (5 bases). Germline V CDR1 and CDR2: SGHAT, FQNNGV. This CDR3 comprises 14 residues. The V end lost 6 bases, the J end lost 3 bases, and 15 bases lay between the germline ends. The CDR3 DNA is TGTGCCAGCAGAGCGGCGGTCGCGCGCTACGAGCAGTACTTC. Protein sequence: CASRAAVARYEQYF.

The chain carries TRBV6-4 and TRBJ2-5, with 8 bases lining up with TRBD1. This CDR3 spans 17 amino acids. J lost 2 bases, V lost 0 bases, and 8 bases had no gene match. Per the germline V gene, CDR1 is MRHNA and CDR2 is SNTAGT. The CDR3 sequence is CASSDSRDRRRQETQYF. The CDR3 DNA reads TGTGCCAGCAGTGACTCGCGGGACAGGCGGAGGCAAGAGACCCAGTACTTC.

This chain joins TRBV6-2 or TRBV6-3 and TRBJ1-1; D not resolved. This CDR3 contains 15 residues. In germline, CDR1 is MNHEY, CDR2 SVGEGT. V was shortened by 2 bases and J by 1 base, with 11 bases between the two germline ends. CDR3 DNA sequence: TGTGCCAGCAGTTACCTAGCCCGACGGAACACTGAAGCTTTCTTT. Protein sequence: CASSYLARRNTEAFF.

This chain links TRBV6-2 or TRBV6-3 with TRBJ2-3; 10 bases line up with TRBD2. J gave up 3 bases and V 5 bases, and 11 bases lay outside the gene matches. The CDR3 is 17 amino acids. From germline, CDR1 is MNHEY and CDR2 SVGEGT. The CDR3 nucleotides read TGTGCCAGCAGTATGAGCGGGGGGGCCATGGCGACAGATACGCAGTATTTT. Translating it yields CASSMSGGAMATDTQYF.

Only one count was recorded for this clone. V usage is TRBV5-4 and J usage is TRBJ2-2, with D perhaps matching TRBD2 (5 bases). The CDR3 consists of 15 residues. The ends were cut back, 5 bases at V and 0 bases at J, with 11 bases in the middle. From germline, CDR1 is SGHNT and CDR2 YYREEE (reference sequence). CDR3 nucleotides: TGTGCCAGCAGACCGGGGAGTGCGAACACCGGGGAGCTGTTTTTT. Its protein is CASRPGSANTGELFF. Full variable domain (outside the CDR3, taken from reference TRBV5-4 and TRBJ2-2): ETGVTQSPTHLIKTRGQQVTLRCSSQSGHNTVSWYQQALGQGPQFIFQYYREEENGRGNFPPRFSGLQFPNYSSELNVNALELDDSALYLCASRPGSANTGELFFGEGSRLTVL.

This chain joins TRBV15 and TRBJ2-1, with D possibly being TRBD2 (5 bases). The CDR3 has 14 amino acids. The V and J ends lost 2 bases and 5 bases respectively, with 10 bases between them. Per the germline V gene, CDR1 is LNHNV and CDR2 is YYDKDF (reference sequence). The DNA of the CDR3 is TGTGCCACCAGCAGAACGGGGTCCAACAATGAGCAGTTCTTC. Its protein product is CATSRTGSNNEQFF.

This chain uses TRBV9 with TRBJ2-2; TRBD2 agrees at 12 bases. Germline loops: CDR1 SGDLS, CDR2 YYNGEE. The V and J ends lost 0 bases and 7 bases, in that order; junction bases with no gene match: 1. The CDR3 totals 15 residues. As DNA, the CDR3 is TGTGCCAGCAGCGTAGGACTAGCGGGGGTCGGGGAGCTGTTTTTT. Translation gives CASSVGLAGVGELFF. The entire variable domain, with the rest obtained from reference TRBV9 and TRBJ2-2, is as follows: DSGVTQTPKHLITATGQRVTLRCSPRSGDLSVYWYQQSLDQGLQFLIQYYNGEERAKGNILERFSAQQFPDLHSELNLSSLELGDSALYFCASSVGLAGVGELFFGEGSRLTVL.